This T cell receptor (beta chain) stems from a study of T cells expressing NK-cell markers. TCRdb re-called the 5' RACE reads and catalogs CDR3 proteins one per entry, DNA excluded. This listing includes about 160,000 distinct CDR3 sequences. Concerning this clonotype itself: What it binds is unknown.

Points from the study as a whole: What remained unclear was the HCMV specificity of expanded NKG2C+ T cell clones.

The receptor comes from a man aged 18-75 years in good health. Source material: blood T cells: a sorted CD56 or NKG2C T cell subset, CD4+ or CD8+ T cells, or bulk PBMC T cells (not recorded which).

The CDR3 here is CASLPVGFRGQSTDTQYF. This chain uses TRBV2 with TRBJ2-3; with no DNA, the TCRdb D assignment of TRBD1 cannot be verified. The CDR3 contains 18 residues. The germline gives CDR1 SNHLY, CDR2 FYNNEI. Combining the CDR3 with reference TRBV2 and TRBJ2-3 gives the whole variable domain EPEVTQTPSHQVTQMGQEVILRCVPISNHLYFYWYRQILGQKVEFLVSFYNNEISEKSEIFDDQFSVERPDGSNFTLKIRSTKLEDSAMYFCASLPVGFRGQSTDTQYFGPGTRLTVL.